This TCR beta chain was sequenced in a study of early stage breast cancer tumors. Overall study context: Samples were sequenced at about 9.9-fold average coverage. Study observations and caveats: Tumors had about 2.5-fold higher T cell density and higher clonality than adjacent normal breast tissue. Most shared enriched TCRB sequences were commonly generated ones.

This CDR3 is built from 16 residues. CDR1 is MNHEY, CDR2 SMNVEV, per germline (reference sequence). V was cut by 4 bases and J by 4 bases, with 19 bases left in between. Each sample had two DNA replicates, roughly 0.5 ug blood or about 1.4 ug tissue. The repertoire was sequenced with immunoSEQ multiplex PCR; TCRdb's copy has only in-frame clones and lacks some. The sample has fewer than 30,000 clones; 80% are singletons. This clone was seen a handful of times. What it recognizes is unknown. This sequence originates from a person in their sixties or seventies with breast cancer. The sample consisted of blood. The chain employs TRBV27 and TRBJ1-2, with a weak D call TRBD1 (5 bases). The CDR3 loop is CASSSTSRVRGYGYTF. The CDR3 nucleotides are TGTGCCAGCAGTTCCACCTCCAGGGTTCGTGGCTATGGCTACACCTTC.